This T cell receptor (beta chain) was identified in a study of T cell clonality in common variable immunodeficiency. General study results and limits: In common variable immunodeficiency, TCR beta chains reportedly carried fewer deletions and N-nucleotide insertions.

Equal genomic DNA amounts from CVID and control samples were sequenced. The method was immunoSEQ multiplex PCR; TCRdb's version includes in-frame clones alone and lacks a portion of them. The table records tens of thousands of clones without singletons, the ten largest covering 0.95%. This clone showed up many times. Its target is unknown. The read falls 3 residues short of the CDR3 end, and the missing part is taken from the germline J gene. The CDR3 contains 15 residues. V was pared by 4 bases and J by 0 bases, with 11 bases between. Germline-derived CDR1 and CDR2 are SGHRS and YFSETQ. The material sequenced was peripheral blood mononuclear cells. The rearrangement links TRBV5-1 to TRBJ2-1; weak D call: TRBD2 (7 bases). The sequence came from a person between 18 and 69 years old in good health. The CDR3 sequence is CASSGGAGSYNEQFF. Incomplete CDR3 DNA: TGCGCCAGCAGCGGGGGGGCGGGCTCCTACAATGAG.